Following are 24 T cell receptor beta chains from one sample sequenced in a study of blood T cell repertoires in COVID-19. Produced via immunoSEQ multiplex PCR; TCRdb's table is partial and in-frame only. The data contain approximately 340,000 clones, approximately 91% of them singletons. Sequences were obtained from PBMCs or T cells enriched from blood (not recorded which). The receptors here all came from a woman aged 40 to 50 who had been exposed to COVID-19.

The chain is built from TRBV6-1 and TRBJ1-2, with D hard to call. The CDR3 extends over 15 amino acids. The V end lost 3 bases, the J end lost 2 bases, and 13 bases lay between the germline ends. Germline lookup yields CDR1 MNHNS and CDR2 SASEGT. CDR3 sequence: CASSDRGLANYGYTF. CDR3 nucleotides: TGTGCCAGCAGTGATCGTGGTCTGGCCAACTATGGCTACACCTTC.

CDR3 amino acids: CASSLGRGLKGYTF. Here the CDR3 DNA reads TGTGCCAGCAGCTTGGGGAGGGGGCTGAAGGGCTACACCTTC. The genes are TRBV5-6 and TRBJ1-2; 7 bases agree with TRBD1. CDR1 and CDR2 from the germline V gene are SGHDT and YYEEEE. There are 14 residues in the CDR3. V was clipped by 0 bases and J by 8 bases; unmatched bases: 7.

The chain uses TRBV19 and TRBJ1-5; no definite D call. V lost 7 bases and J 0 bases, leaving 10 bases between the germline ends. The CDR3 runs to 14 residues. Germline V gives CDR1 LNHDA, CDR2 SQIVND (reference sequence). CDR3 residues: CASTTTVSNQPQHF. As DNA, the CDR3 is TGTGCCAGTACAACTACCGTTAGCAATCAGCCCCAGCATTTT.

The chain joins TRBV4-1 to TRBJ2-1, with D possibly TRBD2 on 5 matching bases. The CDR3 covers 16 residues. The germline CDR1 and CDR2 sequences are MGHRA and YSYEKL. Trimming pared 0 bases from V and 9 bases from J, leaving 18 bases between. Here the CDR3 DNA reads TGCGCCAGCAGCCAAGAAGTGATGGCTAGCCTTGGTGAGCAGTTCTTC. Its protein is CASSQEVMASLGEQFF.

CDR3 coding DNA: TGTGCCAGCAGCCGCGACAGGGCTGCAACTAATGAAAAACTGTTTTTT. It codes for CASSRDRAATNEKLFF. The chain couples TRBV7-2 to TRBJ1-4; 7 positions match TRBD1. The trim removed 5 bases at V and 0 bases at J, leaving 6 bases unmatched. This CDR3 is built from 16 residues. Germline CDR1 reads SGHTA; CDR2 reads FQGNSA. The full variable domain, completed using reference TRBV7-2 and TRBJ1-4, is GAGVSQSPSNKVTEKGKDVELRCDPISGHTALYWYRQSLGQGLEFLIYFQGNSAPDKSGLPSDRFSAERTGGSVSTLTIQRTQQEDSAVYLCASSRDRAATNEKLFFGSGTQLSVL.

The table lists this clone with a count of one. The chain links TRBV19 to TRBJ1-2, with TRBD1 matching 8 bases. The CDR3 covers 12 residues. V shed 6 bases, J shed 6 bases, and the junction held 3 bases outside the gene matches. Germline-derived CDR1 and CDR2 are LNHDA and SQIVND (reference sequence). The CDR3 sequence: CASSRTGNGYTF. The CDR3 coding sequence is TGTGCCAGTAGCCGGACAGGGAATGGCTACACCTTC.

This clone appeared a few times. The chain joins TRBV7-2 to TRBJ2-7, with TRBD1 as a possible D gene (8 bases). The V gene's germline CDR1 is SGHTA and CDR2 FQGNSA. The CDR3 covers 14 residues. V was pared by 3 bases and J by 4 bases, with 13 bases between. CDR3 coding DNA: TGTGCCAGCAGCTTCACAGGGGGGGAGTACGAGCAGTACTTC. Its protein product is CASSFTGGEYEQYF.

The CDR3 coding sequence is TGCGCCAGCAGCCAGACAGACAGGGCCGACGGCTACACCTTC. Encoded protein: CASSQTDRADGYTF. The rearrangement links TRBV4-1 to TRBJ1-2; 7 nucleotides align to TRBD1. This CDR3 contains 14 residues. The germline V gene has CDR1 MGHRA and CDR2 YSYEKL. V gave up 3 bases and J gave up 8 bases; unmatched junction bases: 9.

CDR3 DNA: TGTGCCAGCAGTGACTCAGTAGCCCCCTCAGATACGCAGTATTTT. Protein product: CASSDSVAPSDTQYF. This chain uses TRBV6-4 with TRBJ2-3, with D hard to call. This CDR3 has 15 amino acids. The germline V gene has CDR1 MRHNA and CDR2 SNTAGT. Trimming pared 0 bases from V and 4 bases from J, leaving 11 bases between.

This sequence joins TRBV7-9 and TRBJ1-2; D perhaps matches TRBD1 (6 bases). Per the germline V gene, CDR1 is SEHNR and CDR2 is FQNEAQ (reference sequence). The CDR3 extends over 14 amino acids. The V end lost 6 bases, the J end lost 8 bases, and 19 bases lay between the germline ends. Here the CDR3 reads CASRSDARGQGYTF. CDR3 DNA: TGTGCCAGCAGGAGCGATGCGAGGGGACAAGGCTACACCTTC.

The chain is built from TRBV10-3 and TRBJ1-5; possibly TRBD1 for D (5 bases). The V end was cut by 10 bases, the J end by 2 bases, with 9 bases between. Germline V gives CDR1 ENHRY, CDR2 SYGVKD. This CDR3 comprises 12 residues. CDR3 in amino acids: CATSGGNQPQHF. The CDR3 nucleotides are TGTGCCACGTCGGGGGGCAATCAGCCCCAGCATTTT.

The chain combines TRBV5-1 with TRBJ1-2; tentatively, D is TRBD1 (5 bases). Trimming took 4 bases from V and 8 from J, leaving 18 bases between them. The germline CDR1 and CDR2 sequences are SGHRS and YFSETQ. The CDR3 covers 14 residues. For the CDR3, the DNA is TGCGCCAGCAGCCTGGGATTCAGGGTGGAGGGCTACACCTTC. Translation gives CASSLGFRVEGYTF.

The gene calls are TRBV20-1 and TRBJ2-3; D unresolved. V shed 4 bases and J shed 5 bases, with 7 bases lying between them. Germline CDR1 and CDR2: DFQATT and SNEGSKA (reference sequence). The length of the CDR3 is 11 residues. CDR3 amino acids: CSATVLDTQYF. CDR3 coding DNA: TGCAGTGCTACGGTTCTAGATACGCAGTATTTT.

This chain joins TRBV14 and TRBJ1-1; D might be TRBD1 (5 bases). The length of the CDR3 is 14 residues. Deletions cut 5 bases from V and 1 base from J, with 11 bases between. The V gene's germline CDR1 is SGHDN and CDR2 FVKESK. CDR3 in amino acids: CASSETQGNTEAFF. CDR3 nucleotide sequence: TGTGCCAGCAGCGAGACTCAGGGGAACACTGAAGCTTTCTTT.

The chain joins TRBV21-1 to TRBJ1-3; TRBD1 is the table's D call and was not checked against the DNA. TRBV21-1 is an annotated pseudogene. CDR3 length equals 18 residues. Here the CDR3 reads CASSKWPGRIVLLNTIYF. The CDR3 region has the DNA TGTGCCAGCAGCAAATGGCCTGGCAGAATCGTCCTGTTAAACACCATATATTTT.

The chain is built from TRBV4-1 and TRBJ2-3, with 16 bases lining up with TRBD2. Germline V lookup: CDR1 MGHRA, CDR2 YSYEKL. Germline trimming cut 4 bases from V and 1 base from J; bases unmatched to any gene: 8. The CDR3 is 19 amino acids. DNA for the CDR3: TGCGCCAGCAGCCCGCTTGGGACTAGCGGGAGGGCCGGCACAGATACGCAGTATTTT. Protein sequence: CASSPLGTSGRAGTDTQYF.

J is TRBJ2-7 and V is TRBV24-1; 11 bases agree with TRBD1. V was pared by 4 bases and J by 4 bases, with 5 bases of the junction left unmatched. CDR1 and CDR2 (germline): KGHDR, SFDVKD. The CDR3 loop spans 15 amino acids. CDR3 DNA: TGTGCCACCAGTGACCCCGGGACAGGGGGTTACGAGCAGTACTTC. Translating gives CATSDPGTGGYEQYF.

The rearrangement links TRBV5-1 to TRBJ1-1; 7 nucleotides match TRBD1. This CDR3 has 15 residues. Germline CDR1 reads SGHRS; CDR2 reads YFSETQ. V lost 4 bases and J lost 3; bases outside the gene matches: 9. CDR3: CASSLDRVPHTEAFF. The CDR3 nucleotides read TGCGCCAGCAGCCTCGACAGGGTTCCTCACACTGAAGCTTTCTTT.

This clone was recorded only once. V gene TRBV7-9 combines with J gene TRBJ2-1; D gene ambiguous. CDR3 size: 14 residues. V dropped 1 base and J dropped 4 bases, with 8 bases sitting between them. Per the germline V gene, CDR1 is SEHNR and CDR2 is FQNEAQ (reference sequence). The CDR3 DNA reads as TGTGCCAGCAGCTTAGACTACTATTACAATGAGCAGTTCTTC. Protein: CASSLDYYYNEQFF.

V is TRBV19 and J is TRBJ2-5, with D perhaps TRBD2 (6 bases). CDR1 and CDR2 from the germline V gene are LNHDA and SQIVND (reference sequence). CDR3 length: 14 residues. With 6 bases removed from V and 10 bases from J, the gap between germline ends came to 21 bases. This chain's CDR3 is CASSREGKSGDQYF. In nucleotides, the CDR3 is TGTGCCAGTAGCAGGGAAGGTAAATCGGGGGACCAGTACTTC.

The V gene is TRBV5-1, the J gene TRBJ1-6; no firm D call. Trimming shortened V by 4 bases and J by 7 bases, and 15 bases separated the two germline ends. CDR1 and CDR2 from the germline V gene are SGHRS and YFSETQ. CDR3 length: 15 amino acids. The CDR3 here is CASSREGLGNSPLHF. The CDR3 bases are TGCGCCAGCAGCCGTGAGGGCCTTGGAAATTCACCCCTCCACTTT.

The chain recombines TRBV5-4 with TRBJ1-3; 7 bases agree with TRBD1. This CDR3 contains 15 residues. J gave up 0 bases and V 4 bases, and 4 bases lay outside the gene matches. Germline CDR1 reads SGHNT; CDR2 reads YYREEE (reference sequence). The CDR3 bases are TGTGCCAGCAGCCAACAGGGGTACTCTGGAAACACCATATATTTT. This translates into CASSQQGYSGNTIYF.

The J gene is TRBJ1-4, the V gene TRBV7-9; D not certain. Trimming took off 1 base at V and 0 bases at J, with 6 bases between the two ends. CDR1 is SEHNR and CDR2 is FQNEAQ in the germline V gene (reference sequence). The CDR3 is 15 amino acids. CDR3 in DNA: TGTGCCAGCAGCTTAGTGCAGGCAACTAATGAAAAACTGTTTTTT. This translates into CASSLVQATNEKLFF.

The chain links TRBV18 to TRBJ2-3; D possibly corresponds to TRBD2 (5 bases). The germline V gene has CDR1 KGHSH and CDR2 LQKENI. The CDR3 has 15 residues. V lost 0 bases and J 2 bases, leaving 9 bases between the germline ends. CDR3 region: CASSPPRGSTDTQYF. CDR3 bases: TGTGCCAGCTCACCACCACGGGGATCCACAGATACGCAGTATTTT.